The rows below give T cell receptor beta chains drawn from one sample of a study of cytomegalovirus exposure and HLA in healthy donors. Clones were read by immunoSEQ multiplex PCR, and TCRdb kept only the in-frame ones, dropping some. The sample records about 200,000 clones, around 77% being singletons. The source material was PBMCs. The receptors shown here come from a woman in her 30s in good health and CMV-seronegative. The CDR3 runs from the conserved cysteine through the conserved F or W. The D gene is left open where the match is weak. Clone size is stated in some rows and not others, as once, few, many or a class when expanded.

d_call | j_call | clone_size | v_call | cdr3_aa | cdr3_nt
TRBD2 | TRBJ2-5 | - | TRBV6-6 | CASIGGRVLQETQYF | TGTGCCAGCATTGGCGGGAGGGTGCTTCAAGAGACCCAGTACTTC
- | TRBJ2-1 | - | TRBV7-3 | CASSPNSIHNEQFF | TGTGCCAGCAGCCCAAACTCGATTCACAATGAGCAGTTCTTC
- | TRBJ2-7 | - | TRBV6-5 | CASSYRGLTYEQYF | TGTGCCAGCAGTTACAGAGGGCTTACCTACGAGCAGTACTTC
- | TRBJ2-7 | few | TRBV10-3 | CAISETVYEQYF | TGTGCCATCAGTGAAACAGTCTACGAGCAGTACTTC
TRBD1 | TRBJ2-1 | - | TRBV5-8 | CASSPGTGANNEQFF | TGTGCCAGCAGCCCCGGGACAGGGGCTAACAATGAGCAGTTCTTC
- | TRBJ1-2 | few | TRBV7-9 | CASSSYGGYTF | TGTGCCAGCAGCTCATACGGTGGCTACACCTTC
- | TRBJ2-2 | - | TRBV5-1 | CASSLLAGRTGELFF | TGCGCCAGCAGCCTGCTCGCGGGGAGAACCGGGGAGCTGTTTTTT
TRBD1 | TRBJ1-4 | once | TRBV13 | CASSLRTGNEKLFF | TGTGCCAGCAGCCTAAGGACAGGGAATGAAAAACTGTTTTTT
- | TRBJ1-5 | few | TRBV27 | CASSMRQSDQPQHF | TGTGCCAGCAGTATGAGACAATCGGATCAGCCCCAGCATTTT
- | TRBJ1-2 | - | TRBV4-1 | CASSQGPGSHYGYTF | TGCGCCAGCAGCCAAGGACCGGGGTCGCACTATGGCTACACCTTC
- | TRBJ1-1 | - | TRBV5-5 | CASSLATTTGAFF | TGTGCCAGCAGCTTGGCCACAACAACCGGGGCTTTCTTT
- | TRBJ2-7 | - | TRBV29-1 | CSVEVGATHPYEQYF | TGCAGCGTTGAAGTTGGGGCCACCCACCCCTACGAGCAGTACTTC
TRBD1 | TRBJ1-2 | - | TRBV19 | CASSMERQGAYGYTF | TGTGCCAGTAGTATGGAGAGACAGGGAGCCTATGGCTACACCTTC
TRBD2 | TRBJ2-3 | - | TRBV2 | CASRKGSGLAGADTQYF | TGTGCCAGCAGGAAGGGATCGGGACTAGCGGGAGCAGATACGCAGTATTTT
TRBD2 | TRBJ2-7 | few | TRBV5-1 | CASQFTPWLAVIYEQYF | TGCGCCAGCCAATTTACCCCCTGGCTAGCGGTCATATACGAGCAGTACTTC
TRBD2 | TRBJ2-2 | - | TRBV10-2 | CASSVRREGRGNAGELFF | TGCGCCAGCAGTGTTCGGAGGGAAGGGCGGGGGAACGCCGGGGAGCTGTTTTTT
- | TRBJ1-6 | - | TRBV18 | CASSPQGLPNSPLHF | TGTGCCAGCTCACCACAGGGACTACCCAATTCACCCCTCCACTTT
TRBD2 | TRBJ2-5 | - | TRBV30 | CAWSVGLAGGPGQETQYF | TGTGCCTGGAGTGTAGGACTAGCGGGGGGGCCGGGTCAAGAGACCCAGTACTTC
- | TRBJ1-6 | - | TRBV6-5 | CASSYNSNSPLHF | TGTGCCAGCAGCTATAACAGTAATTCACCCCTCCACTTT
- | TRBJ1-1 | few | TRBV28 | CASTLRRGGTEAFF | TGTGCCAGCACCCTGAGAAGGGGTGGCACTGAAGCTTTCTTT
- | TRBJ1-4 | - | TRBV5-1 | CASSLWGPGEKLFF | TGCGCCAGCAGCTTATGGGGGCCTGGGGAAAAACTGTTTTTT
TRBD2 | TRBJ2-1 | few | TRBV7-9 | CASSLQLAGSYNEQFF | TGTGCCAGCAGCTTACAACTAGCGGGATCCTACAATGAGCAGTTCTTC